Listed below are T cell receptor beta chains from one sample, sequenced in a study of T cells in Graves' hyperthyroidism and ophthalmopathy. MiXCR was run by TCRdb on the multiplex PCR reads, yielding one entry per CDR3 protein. The table lists around 340,000 distinct CDR3 sequences, under 25% of them singletons, with 50% in the top ten. The sequencing sample was made of blood. The source is a woman aged 45-59 years with Graves' hyperthyroidism. The CDR3 runs from the conserved cysteine through the conserved F or W. Each record gives: J gene, clone size, D gene, V gene, CDR3 DNA, CDR3 protein. The D gene is left open where the match is weak. Clone size, where shown, is once, few, many, or a class for clones that have expanded.

TRBJ2-7 | many | - | TRBV27 | TGTGCCAGCAGCCCGGACATCTCCTACGAGCAGTACTTC | CASSPDISYEQYF
TRBJ2-1 | - | - | TRBV19 | TGTGCCAGTAGTATAGCTGATGAGCAGTTCTTC | CASSIADEQFF
TRBJ1-2 | - | TRBD1 | TRBV4-1 | TGCGCCAGCAGCCAAGAAGGGACAGGGTTTGGCTACACCTTC | CASSQEGTGFGYTF
TRBJ1-1 | many | - | TRBV12-3/TRBV12-4 | TGTGCCAGCAGTTGGACAGTAATGAACACTGAAGCTTTCTTT | CASSWTVMNTEAFF
TRBJ1-3 | many | - | TRBV27 | - | CASSTSGATSGNTIYF
TRBJ1-5 | many | - | TRBV20-1 | TGCAGTGCTAATCTGGGGGTCAATCAGCCCCAGCATTTT | CSANLGVNQPQHF
TRBJ2-1 | many | TRBD2 | TRBV5-6 | TGTGCCAGCAGCTTGCGGAGCGGGAGTGGGAAACTTGAGCAGTTCTTC | CASSLRSGSGKLEQFF
TRBJ2-7 | many | - | TRBV18 | TGTGCCAGCTCAGACGGACCGCCTTTCTCCTACGAGCAGTACTTC | CASSDGPPFSYEQYF
TRBJ1-1 | once | TRBD1 | TRBV10-2 | TGCGCCAGCAGTGACGGTACAGGGGTTTCTGAAGCTTTCTTT | CASSDGTGVSEAFF
TRBJ2-5 | - | - | TRBV7-9 | TGTGCCAGCAGCCCTAGAAGGGGAGAGACCCAGTACTTC | CASSPRRGETQYF
TRBJ1-1 | - | - | TRBV20-1 | TGCAGTGCTGAACACACCGGGACTCAAGGGAGGGCTTTCTTT | CSAEHTGTQGRAFF
TRBJ1-1 | many | - | TRBV3-1 | TGTGCCAGCAGCCAGAGGATGAACACTGAAGCTTTCTTT | CASSQRMNTEAFF
TRBJ1-5 | many | - | TRBV6-5 | TGTGCCAGCAGTTACAATAGCAATCAGCCCCAGCATTTT | CASSYNSNQPQHF
TRBJ2-7 | many | TRBD2 | TRBV5-1 | TGCGCCAGCAGCTTGGGGCGGGAGGGCTCCTACGAGCAGTACTTC | CASSLGREGSYEQYF
TRBJ1-1 | many | TRBD1 | TRBV6-2/TRBV6-3 | TGTGCCAGCAGTTACCCGACGGGACAGGGGATGAACACTGAAGCTTTCTTT | CASSYPTGQGMNTEAFF
TRBJ2-1 | - | - | TRBV19 | TGTGCCAGTAGTAGCGGGGTTACCTACAATGAGCAGTTCTTC | CASSSGVTYNEQFF
TRBJ2-5 | - | TRBD2 | TRBV7-6 | TGTGCCAGCAGCCTCAGTGGGGTTAGCGGGACTGGGTTGGAGACCCAGTACTTC | CASSLSGVSGTGLETQYF
TRBJ1-3 | many | TRBD1 | TRBV5-1 | TGCGCCAGCAGCCCTAGCCCGACAGGGGCTGGAAACACCATATATTTT | CASSPSPTGAGNTIYF
TRBJ2-3 | - | - | TRBV20-1 | TGCAGTGCCATGGAGGGCAGGCTGCAGTATTTT | CSAMEGRLQYF
TRBJ1-1 | many | - | TRBV12-3/TRBV12-4 | TGTGCCAGCAGTCAACAGGGAGGACTCACTGAAGCTTTCTTT | CASSQQGGLTEAFF
TRBJ1-6 | many | TRBD1 | TRBV11-2 | TGTGCCAGCAGCATGAGGACAGGACCAAATTCACCCCTCCACTTT | CASSMRTGPNSPLHF
TRBJ2-1 | few | TRBD2 | TRBV19 | TGTGCCAGTAGTACTCGGCTAGCGGGGGGATCCTACAATGAGCAGTTCTTC | CASSTRLAGGSYNEQFF
TRBJ2-7 | many | TRBD1 | TRBV11-3 | TGTGCCAGATTGGACAGGGGGCTTTACGAGCAGTACTTC | CARLDRGLYEQYF
TRBJ2-5 | many | - | TRBV7-8 | TGTGCCAGCAGCAGAGGACGGACCCAAGAGACCCAGTACTTC | CASSRGRTQETQYF